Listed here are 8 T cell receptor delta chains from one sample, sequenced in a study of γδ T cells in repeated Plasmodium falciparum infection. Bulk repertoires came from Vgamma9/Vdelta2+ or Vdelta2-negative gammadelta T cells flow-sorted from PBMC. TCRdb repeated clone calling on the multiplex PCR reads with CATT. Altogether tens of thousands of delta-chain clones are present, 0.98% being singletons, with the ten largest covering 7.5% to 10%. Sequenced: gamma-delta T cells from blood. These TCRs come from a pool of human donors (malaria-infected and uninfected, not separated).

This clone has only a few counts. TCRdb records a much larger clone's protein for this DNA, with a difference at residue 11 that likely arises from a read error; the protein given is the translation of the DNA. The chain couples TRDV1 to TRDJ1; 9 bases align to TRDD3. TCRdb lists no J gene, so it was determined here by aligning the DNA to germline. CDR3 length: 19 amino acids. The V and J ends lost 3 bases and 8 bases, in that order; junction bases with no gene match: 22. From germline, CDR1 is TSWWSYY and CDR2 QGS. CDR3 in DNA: TGTGCTCTTGGGGATCCGTGGTCGGGTACTAGGGGATACGGCGTAAAACTCATCTTT. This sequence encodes CALGDPWSGTRGYGVKLIF.

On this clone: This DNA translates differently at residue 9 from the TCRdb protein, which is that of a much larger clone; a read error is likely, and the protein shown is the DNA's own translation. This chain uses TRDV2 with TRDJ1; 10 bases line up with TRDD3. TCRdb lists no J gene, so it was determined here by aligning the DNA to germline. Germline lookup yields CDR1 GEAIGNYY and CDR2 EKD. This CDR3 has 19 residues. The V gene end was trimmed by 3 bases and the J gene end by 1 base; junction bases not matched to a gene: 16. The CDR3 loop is CACDSVLILTGGFTDKLIF. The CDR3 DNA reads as TGTGCCTGTGACTCCGTTTTGATCCTTACTGGGGGATTCACCGATAAACTCATCTTT.

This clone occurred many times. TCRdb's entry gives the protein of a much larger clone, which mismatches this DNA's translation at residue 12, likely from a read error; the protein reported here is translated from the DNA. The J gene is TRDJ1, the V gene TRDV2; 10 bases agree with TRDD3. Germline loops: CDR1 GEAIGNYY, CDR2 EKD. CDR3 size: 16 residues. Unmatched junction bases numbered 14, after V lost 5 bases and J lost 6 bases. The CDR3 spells CACVNLGDMATNKLIF. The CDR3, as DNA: TGTGCCTGTGTCAACCTGGGGGATATGGCGACCAATAAACTCATCTTT.

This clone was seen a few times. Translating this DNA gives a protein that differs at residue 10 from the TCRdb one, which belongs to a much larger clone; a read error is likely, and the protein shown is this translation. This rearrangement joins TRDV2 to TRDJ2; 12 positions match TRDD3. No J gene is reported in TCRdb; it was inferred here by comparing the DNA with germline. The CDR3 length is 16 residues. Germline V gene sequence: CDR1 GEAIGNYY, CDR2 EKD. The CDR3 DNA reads TGTGCCTGTGACGTACTGGGGGATACTTTTACAGCACAACTCTTCTTT. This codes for CACDVLGDTFTAQLFF.

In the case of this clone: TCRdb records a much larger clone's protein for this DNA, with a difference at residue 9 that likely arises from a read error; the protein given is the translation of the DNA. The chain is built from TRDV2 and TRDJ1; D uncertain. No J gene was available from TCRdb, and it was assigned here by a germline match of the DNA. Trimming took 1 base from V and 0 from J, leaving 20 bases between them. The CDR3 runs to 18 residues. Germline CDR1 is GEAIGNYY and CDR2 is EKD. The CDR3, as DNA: TGTGCCTGTGACACTCTATCACTGAGGGACCCGTACACCGATAAACTCATCTTT. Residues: CACDTLSLRDPYTDKLIF.

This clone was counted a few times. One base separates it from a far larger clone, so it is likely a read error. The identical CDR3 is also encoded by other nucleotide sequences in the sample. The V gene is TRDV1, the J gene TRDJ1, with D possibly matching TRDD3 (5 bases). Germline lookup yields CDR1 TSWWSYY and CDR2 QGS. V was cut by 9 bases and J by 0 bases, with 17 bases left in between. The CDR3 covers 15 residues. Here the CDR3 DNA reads TGTGCTCTCGGGCCGCTGGGTTTGTACACCGATAAACTCATCTTT. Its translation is CALGPLGLYTDKLIF.

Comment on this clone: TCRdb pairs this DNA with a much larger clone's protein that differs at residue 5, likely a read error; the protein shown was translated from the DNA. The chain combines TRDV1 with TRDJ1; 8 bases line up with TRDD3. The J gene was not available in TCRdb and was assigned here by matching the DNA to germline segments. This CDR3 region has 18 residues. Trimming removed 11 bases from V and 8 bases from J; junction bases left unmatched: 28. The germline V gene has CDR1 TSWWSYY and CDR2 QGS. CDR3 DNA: TGTGCTTACAGTCCCCACGGTGGGGGATGGGATCCTGGCCTCAAACTCATCTTT. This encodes CAYSPHGGGWDPGLKLIF.

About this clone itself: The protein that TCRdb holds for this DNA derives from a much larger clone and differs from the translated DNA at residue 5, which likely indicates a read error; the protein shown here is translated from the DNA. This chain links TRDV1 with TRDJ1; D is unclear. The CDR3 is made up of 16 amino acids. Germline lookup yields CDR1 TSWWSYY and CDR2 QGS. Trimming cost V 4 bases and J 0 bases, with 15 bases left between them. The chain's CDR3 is CALGGICPPNTDKLIF. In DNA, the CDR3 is TGTGCTCTTGGGGGAATATGCCCGCCAAACACCGATAAACTCATCTTT.